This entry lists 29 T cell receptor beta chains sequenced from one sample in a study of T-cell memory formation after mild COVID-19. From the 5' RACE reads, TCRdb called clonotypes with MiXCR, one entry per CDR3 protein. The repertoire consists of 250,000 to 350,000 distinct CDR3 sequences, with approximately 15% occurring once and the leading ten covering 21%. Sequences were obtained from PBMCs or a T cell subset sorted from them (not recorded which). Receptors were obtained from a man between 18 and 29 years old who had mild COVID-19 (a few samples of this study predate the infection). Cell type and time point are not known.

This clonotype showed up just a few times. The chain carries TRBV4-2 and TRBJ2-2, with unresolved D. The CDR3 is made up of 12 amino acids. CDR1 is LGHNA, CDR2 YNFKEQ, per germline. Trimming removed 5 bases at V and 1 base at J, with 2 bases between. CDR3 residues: CASSKNTGELFF. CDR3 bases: TGTGCCAGCAGCAAGAACACCGGGGAGCTGTTTTTT.

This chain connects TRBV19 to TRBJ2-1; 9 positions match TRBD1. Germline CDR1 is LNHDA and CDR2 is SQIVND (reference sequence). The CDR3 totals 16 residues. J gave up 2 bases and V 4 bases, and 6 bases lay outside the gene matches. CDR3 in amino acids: CASSTGTGITYNEQFF. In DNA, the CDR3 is TGTGCCAGTAGTACGGGGACAGGGATAACCTACAATGAGCAGTTCTTC.

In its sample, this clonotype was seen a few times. The CDR3 region has the DNA TGCGCCAGCAGCTTGGTCGGGGAACAGCCCCAGCATTTT. Translated, it gives CASSLVGEQPQHF. The chain carries TRBV5-1 and TRBJ1-5; D unresolved. This CDR3 region has 13 residues. Trimming shortened V by 0 bases and J by 7 bases, and 8 bases separated the two germline ends. CDR1 and CDR2 (germline): SGHRS, YFSETQ.

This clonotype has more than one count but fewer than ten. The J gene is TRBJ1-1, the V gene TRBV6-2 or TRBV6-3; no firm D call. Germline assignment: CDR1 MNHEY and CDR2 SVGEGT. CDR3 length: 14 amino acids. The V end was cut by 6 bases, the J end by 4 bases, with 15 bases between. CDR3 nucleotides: TGTGCCAGCAGCCCCGAAGGGCCTGTCACTGAAGCTTTCTTT. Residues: CASSPEGPVTEAFF.

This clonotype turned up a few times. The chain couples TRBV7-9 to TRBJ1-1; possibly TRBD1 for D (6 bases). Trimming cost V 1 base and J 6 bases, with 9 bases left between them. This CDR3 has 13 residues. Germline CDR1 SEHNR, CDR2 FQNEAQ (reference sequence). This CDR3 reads CASSLGQAAEAFF. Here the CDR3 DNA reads TGTGCCAGCAGCTTAGGACAGGCGGCTGAAGCTTTCTTT.

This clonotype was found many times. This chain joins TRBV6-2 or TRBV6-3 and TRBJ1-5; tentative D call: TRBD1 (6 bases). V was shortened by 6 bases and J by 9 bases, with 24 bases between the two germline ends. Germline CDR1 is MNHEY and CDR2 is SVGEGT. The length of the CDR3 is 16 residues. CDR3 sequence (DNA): TGTGCCAGCAGCGCCATACAGGGTCGGGTTCGGTGGCCCCAGCATTTT. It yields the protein CASSAIQGRVRWPQHF.

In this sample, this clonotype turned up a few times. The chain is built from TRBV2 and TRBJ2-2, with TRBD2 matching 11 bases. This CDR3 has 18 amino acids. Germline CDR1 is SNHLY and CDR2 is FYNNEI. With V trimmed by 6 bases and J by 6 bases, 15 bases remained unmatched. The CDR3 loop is CASSPTPTTSGGAGELFF. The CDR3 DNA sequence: TGTGCCAGCAGCCCGACACCCACCACTAGCGGGGGTGCCGGGGAGCTGTTTTTT.

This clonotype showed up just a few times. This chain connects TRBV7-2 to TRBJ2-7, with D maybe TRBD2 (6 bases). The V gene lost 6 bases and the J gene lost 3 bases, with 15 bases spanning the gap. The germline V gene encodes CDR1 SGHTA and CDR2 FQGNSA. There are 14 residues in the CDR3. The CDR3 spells CASSPQGLLYEQYF. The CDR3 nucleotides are TGTGCCAGCAGTCCGCAGGGACTTCTCTACGAGCAGTACTTC.

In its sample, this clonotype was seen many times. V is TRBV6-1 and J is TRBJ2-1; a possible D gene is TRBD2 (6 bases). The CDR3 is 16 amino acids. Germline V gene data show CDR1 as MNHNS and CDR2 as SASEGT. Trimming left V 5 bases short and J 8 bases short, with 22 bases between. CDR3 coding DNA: TGTGCCAGCAGTCTAACGGGCGGGGTTCCTGCCCATGAGCAGTTCTTC. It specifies CASSLTGGVPAHEQFF.

The CDR3 reads CASSADRGLSANEKLFF. The CDR3 DNA reads TGTGCCAGCAGCGCGGACAGGGGGCTTTCTGCTAATGAAAAACTGTTTTTT. The V and J genes are TRBV7-8 and TRBJ1-4, with 11 bases that match TRBD1. J gave up 3 bases and V 5 bases, and 8 bases lay outside the gene matches. Germline CDR1 and CDR2: SGHVS and FQNEAQ. This CDR3 is built from 17 residues.

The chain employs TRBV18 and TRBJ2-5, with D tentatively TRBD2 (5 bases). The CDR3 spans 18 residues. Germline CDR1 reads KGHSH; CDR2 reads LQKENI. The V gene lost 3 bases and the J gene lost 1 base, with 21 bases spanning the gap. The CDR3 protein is CASSPSLRPGSGQETQYF. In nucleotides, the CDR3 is TGTGCCAGCTCACCCTCCCTCCGTCCGGGGTCGGGCCAAGAGACCCAGTACTTC.

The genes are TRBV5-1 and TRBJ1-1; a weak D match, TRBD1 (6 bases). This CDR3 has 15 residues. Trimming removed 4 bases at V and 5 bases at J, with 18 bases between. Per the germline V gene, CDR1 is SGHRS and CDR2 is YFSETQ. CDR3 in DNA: TGCGCCAGCAGCCACCTCCCGGGGGCTGGGACTGAAGCTTTCTTT. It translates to CASSHLPGAGTEAFF.

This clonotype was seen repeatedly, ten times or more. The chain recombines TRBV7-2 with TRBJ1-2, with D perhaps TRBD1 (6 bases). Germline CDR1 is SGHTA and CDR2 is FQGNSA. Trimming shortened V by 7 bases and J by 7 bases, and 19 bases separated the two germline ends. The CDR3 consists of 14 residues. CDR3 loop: CASTPDSPGPGYTF. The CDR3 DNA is TGTGCCAGCACCCCGGACAGCCCGGGACCTGGCTACACCTTC.

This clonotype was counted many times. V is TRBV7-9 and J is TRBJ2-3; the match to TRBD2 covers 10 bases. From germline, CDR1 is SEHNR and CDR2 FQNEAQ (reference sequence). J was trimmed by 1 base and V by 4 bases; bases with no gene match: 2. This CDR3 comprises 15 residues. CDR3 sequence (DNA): TGTGCCAGCAGCTCCGGACTAGCGGGCACAGATACGCAGTATTTT. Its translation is CASSSGLAGTDTQYF.

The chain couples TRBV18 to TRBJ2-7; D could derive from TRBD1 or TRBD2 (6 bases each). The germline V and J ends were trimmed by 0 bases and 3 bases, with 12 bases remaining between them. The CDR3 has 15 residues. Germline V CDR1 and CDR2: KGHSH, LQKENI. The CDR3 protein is CASSPPGGAIYEQYF. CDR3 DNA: TGTGCCAGCTCACCACCGGGGGGCGCGATCTACGAGCAGTACTTC. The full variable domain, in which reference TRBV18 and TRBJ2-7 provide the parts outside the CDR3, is NAGVMQNPRHLVRRRGQEARLRCSPMKGHSHVYWYRQLPEEGLKFMVYLQKENIIDESGMPKERFSAEFPKEGPSILRIQQVVRGDSAAYFCASSPPGGAIYEQYFGPGTRLTVT.

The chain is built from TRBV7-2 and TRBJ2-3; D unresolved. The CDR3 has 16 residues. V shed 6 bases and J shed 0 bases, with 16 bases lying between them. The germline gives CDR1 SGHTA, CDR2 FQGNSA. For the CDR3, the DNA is TGTGCCAGCAGTCAAGGTGGCCACCTGAGCACAGATACGCAGTATTTT. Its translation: CASSQGGHLSTDTQYF.

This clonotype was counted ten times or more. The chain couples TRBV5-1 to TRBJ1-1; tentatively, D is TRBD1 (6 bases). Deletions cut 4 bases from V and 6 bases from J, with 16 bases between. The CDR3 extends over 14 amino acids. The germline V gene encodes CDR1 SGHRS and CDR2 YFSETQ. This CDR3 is CASSEGTFMAEAFF. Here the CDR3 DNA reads TGCGCCAGCAGCGAAGGGACATTCATGGCTGAAGCTTTCTTT.

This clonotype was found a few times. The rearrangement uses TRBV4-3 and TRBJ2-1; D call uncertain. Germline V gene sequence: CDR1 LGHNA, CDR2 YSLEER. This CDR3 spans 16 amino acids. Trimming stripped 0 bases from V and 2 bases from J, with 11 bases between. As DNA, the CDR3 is TGCGCCAGCAGCCAAGATATATGGGCGGCCTACAATGAGCAGTTCTTC. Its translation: CASSQDIWAAYNEQFF.

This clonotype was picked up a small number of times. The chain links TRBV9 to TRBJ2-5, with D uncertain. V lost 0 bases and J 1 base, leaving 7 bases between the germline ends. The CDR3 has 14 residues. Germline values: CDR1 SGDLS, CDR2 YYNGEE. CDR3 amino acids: CASSVVPGQETQYF. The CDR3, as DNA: TGTGCCAGCAGCGTAGTTCCAGGCCAAGAGACCCAGTACTTC.

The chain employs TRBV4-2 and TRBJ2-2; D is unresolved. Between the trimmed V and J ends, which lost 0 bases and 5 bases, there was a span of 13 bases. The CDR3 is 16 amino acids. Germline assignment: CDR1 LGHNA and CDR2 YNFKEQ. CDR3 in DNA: TGTGCCAGCAGCCAAGATGGGCTACAAAGGACCGGGGAGCTGTTTTTT. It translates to CASSQDGLQRTGELFF.

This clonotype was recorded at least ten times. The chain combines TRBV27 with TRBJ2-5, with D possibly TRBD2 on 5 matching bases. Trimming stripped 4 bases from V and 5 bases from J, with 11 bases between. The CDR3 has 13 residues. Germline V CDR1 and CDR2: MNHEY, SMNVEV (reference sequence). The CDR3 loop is CASSSRVRETQYF. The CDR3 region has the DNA TGTGCCAGCAGTTCGCGGGTAAGGGAGACCCAGTACTTC.

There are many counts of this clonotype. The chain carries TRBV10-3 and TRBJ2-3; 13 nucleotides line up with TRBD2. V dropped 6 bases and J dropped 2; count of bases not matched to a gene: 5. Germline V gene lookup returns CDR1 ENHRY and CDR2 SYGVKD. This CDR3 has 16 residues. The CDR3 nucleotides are TGTGCCATCAGACTGACTAGCGGGGGGCACACAGATACGCAGTATTTT. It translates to CAIRLTSGGHTDTQYF.

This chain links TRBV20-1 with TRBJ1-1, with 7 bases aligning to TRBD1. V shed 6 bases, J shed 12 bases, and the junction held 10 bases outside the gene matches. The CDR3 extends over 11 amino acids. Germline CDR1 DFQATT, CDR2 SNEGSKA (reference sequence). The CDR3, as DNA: TGCAGTGCCCTCGGGACAGATATTTCTTTCTTT. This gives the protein CSALGTDISFF.

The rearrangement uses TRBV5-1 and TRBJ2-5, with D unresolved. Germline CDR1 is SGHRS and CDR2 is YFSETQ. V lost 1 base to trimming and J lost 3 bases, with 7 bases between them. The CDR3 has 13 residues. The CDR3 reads CASSLSTEETQYF. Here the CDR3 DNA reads TGCGCCAGCAGCTTGTCGACGGAAGAGACCCAGTACTTC. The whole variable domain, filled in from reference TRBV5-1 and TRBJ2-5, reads KAGVTQTPRYLIKTRGQQVTLSCSPISGHRSVSWYQQTPGQGLQFLFEYFSETQRNKGNFPGRFSGRQFSNSRSEMNVSTLELGDSALYLCASSLSTEETQYFGPGTRLLVL.

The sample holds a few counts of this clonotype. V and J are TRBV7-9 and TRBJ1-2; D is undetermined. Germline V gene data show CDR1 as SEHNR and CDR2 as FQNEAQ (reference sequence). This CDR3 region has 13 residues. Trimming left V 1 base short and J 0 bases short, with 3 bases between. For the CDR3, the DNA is TGTGCCAGCAGCTTAGTGGCTAACTATGGCTACACCTTC. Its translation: CASSLVANYGYTF.

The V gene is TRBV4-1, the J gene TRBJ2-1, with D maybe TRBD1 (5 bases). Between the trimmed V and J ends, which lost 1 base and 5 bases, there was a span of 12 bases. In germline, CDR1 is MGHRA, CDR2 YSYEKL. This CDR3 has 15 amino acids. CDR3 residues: CASSQGSLGDNEQFF. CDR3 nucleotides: TGCGCCAGCAGCCAAGGTTCTCTAGGGGACAATGAGCAGTTCTTC.

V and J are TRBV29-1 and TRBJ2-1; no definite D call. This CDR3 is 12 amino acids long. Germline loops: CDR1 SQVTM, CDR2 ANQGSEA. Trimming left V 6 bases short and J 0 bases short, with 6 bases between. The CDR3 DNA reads TGCAGCGTGCACCTCTCCTACAATGAGCAGTTCTTC. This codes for CSVHLSYNEQFF.

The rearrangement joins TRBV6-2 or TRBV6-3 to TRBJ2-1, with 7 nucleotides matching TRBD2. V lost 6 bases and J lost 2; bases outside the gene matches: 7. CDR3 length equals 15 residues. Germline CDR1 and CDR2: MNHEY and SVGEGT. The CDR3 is CASSSLGGAYNEQFF. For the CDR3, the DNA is TGTGCCAGCAGCTCTTTGGGGGGGGCCTACAATGAGCAGTTCTTC.

CDR3 sequence (DNA): TGTGCCAGCAGCAGTTATCCAGGGTACGAGCAGTACTTC. Protein product: CASSSYPGYEQYF. The genes are TRBV6-5 and TRBJ2-7; weak D call: TRBD1 (5 bases). Germline CDR1 reads MNHEY; CDR2 reads SVGAGI. The CDR3 extends over 13 amino acids. V lost 6 bases and J lost 4, with 13 bases in between.